This T cell receptor (beta chain) was identified in a study of blood T cell repertoires in COVID-19. Study at large: Specimens from acute and convalescent COVID-19 originated in the United States, Italy and Spain. Sources were T cells, B-cell-depleted T cells, or PBMCs; the material itself was cDNA or gDNA.

Profiling relied on immunoSEQ multiplex PCR, and the TCRdb table lists in-frame clones only, not all of them. The repertoire holds approximately 200,000 clones, with 88% as singletons. Germline CDR1 reads LGHDT; CDR2 reads YNNKEL (reference sequence). The CDR3 sequence is 15 residues long. Trimming removed 4 bases from V and 4 bases from J, with 16 bases in between. The rearrangement uses TRBV3-1 (or the pseudogene TRBV3-2) and TRBJ2-5; D might be TRBD1 (7 bases). Sequencing was carried out using peripheral blood. This receptor was obtained from a woman aged 30 to 39 with acute or convalescent COVID-19. The CDR3 nucleotides are TGTGCCAGCAGCCCGCACCCCCAGGGGGGAGAGACCCAGTACTTC. Protein sequence: CASSPHPQGGETQYF.